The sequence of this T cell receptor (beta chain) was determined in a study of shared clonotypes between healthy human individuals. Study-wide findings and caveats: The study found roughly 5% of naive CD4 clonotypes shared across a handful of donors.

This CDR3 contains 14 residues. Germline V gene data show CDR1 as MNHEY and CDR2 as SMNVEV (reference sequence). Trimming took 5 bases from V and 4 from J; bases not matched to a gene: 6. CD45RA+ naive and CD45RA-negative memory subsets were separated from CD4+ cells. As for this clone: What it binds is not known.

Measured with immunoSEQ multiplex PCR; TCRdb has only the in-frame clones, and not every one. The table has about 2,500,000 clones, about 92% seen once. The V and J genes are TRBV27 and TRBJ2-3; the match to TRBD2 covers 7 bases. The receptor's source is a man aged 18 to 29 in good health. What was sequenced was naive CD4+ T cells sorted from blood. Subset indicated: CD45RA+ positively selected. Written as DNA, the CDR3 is TGTGCCAGCAGTACGCGACGGGGGGCAGATACGCAGTATTTT. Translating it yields CASSTRRGADTQYF.